These T cell receptor beta chains were read from a single sample in a study of CD8+CD57+ T cells in acquired aplastic anemia. TCRdb recomputed calls from the reads with MiXCR, one row per CDR3 protein. The sample shows under 250,000 distinct CDR3 sequences, around half of them seen only once. Source material: sorted CD4+, CD8+, or CD8+CD57+ T cells (not recorded which) from PBMCs. These receptors were collected from a human donor with aplastic anemia. The CDR3 runs from the conserved cysteine through the conserved F or W. The order of the fields is clone size, J gene, V gene, D gene, CDR3 DNA, CDR3 protein. The D gene is left open where the match is weak. Part of the rows lack a size; the others show once, few, many or a class for expanded clones.

clone size: NA
J gene: TRBJ2-1
V gene: TRBV11-3
D gene: NA
CDR3 DNA: TGTGCCAGCAACCAGAATGAGCAGTTCTTC
CDR3 protein: CASNQNEQFF

clone size: NA
J gene: TRBJ1-6
V gene: TRBV10-3
D gene: TRBD1
CDR3 DNA: TGTGCCATCAGGGGACAGGATAATTCACCCCTCCACTTT
CDR3 protein: CAIRGQDNSPLHF

clone size: many
J gene: TRBJ1-6
V gene: TRBV5-5
D gene: NA
CDR3 DNA: TGTGCCAGCAGCGGCGGGGACCCTCCCTCACCCCTCCACTTT
CDR3 protein: CASSGGDPPSPLHF

clone size: many
J gene: TRBJ1-2
V gene: TRBV9
D gene: NA
CDR3 DNA: TGTGCCAGCAGCGTATCCGAATTTGCGGTCACCTTC
CDR3 protein: CASSVSEFAVTF

clone size: many
J gene: TRBJ1-1
V gene: TRBV5-6
D gene: NA
CDR3 DNA: TGTGCCAGCAGCTTCTGGGTGTCTTACACTGAAGCTTTCTTT
CDR3 protein: CASSFWVSYTEAFF

clone size: NA
J gene: TRBJ2-7
V gene: TRBV20-1
D gene: TRBD2
CDR3 DNA: TGCGGTGCTAGAGATCCTCTCAGCGGGAGGGCGAGGAATGAGCAGTACTTC
CDR3 protein: CGARDPLSGRARNEQYF

clone size: many
J gene: TRBJ1-2
V gene: TRBV29-1
D gene: NA
CDR3 DNA: TGCAGCGTTGGATGGGGATCTAATGGCTACACCTTC
CDR3 protein: CSVGWGSNGYTF

clone size: NA
J gene: TRBJ1-3
V gene: TRBV28
D gene: NA
CDR3 DNA: TGTGCCAGCAGTTTTCCAATGAGCGGAAACACCATATATTTT
CDR3 protein: CASSFPMSGNTIYF

clone size: once
J gene: TRBJ2-5
V gene: TRBV20-1
D gene: TRBD2
CDR3 DNA: TGCAGTGCTAGATCATTCGGCGGGGGAGAGACCCAGTACTTC
CDR3 protein: CSARSFGGGETQYF

clone size: NA
J gene: TRBJ1-4
V gene: TRBV15
D gene: NA
CDR3 DNA: TGTGCCACCAGCAGAGATCTAGGGGGGACTGAAAAACTGTTTTTT
CDR3 protein: CATSRDLGGTEKLFF

clone size: many
J gene: TRBJ2-7
V gene: TRBV5-6
D gene: NA
CDR3 DNA: TGTGCCAGCAGCTTGTCACGGGAGCAGTACTTC
CDR3 protein: CASSLSREQYF

clone size: many
J gene: TRBJ1-4
V gene: TRBV7-9
D gene: TRBD1
CDR3 DNA: TGTGCCAGCAGCCCAGGACAGGTCGGGACTAATGAAAAACTGTTTTTT
CDR3 protein: CASSPGQVGTNEKLFF

clone size: NA
J gene: TRBJ2-5
V gene: TRBV2
D gene: NA
CDR3 DNA: TGTGCCAGCAGTGAATCGGGAGTGTATAGGGAGACCCAGTACTTC
CDR3 protein: CASSESGVYRETQYF

clone size: NA
J gene: TRBJ1-1
V gene: TRBV6-5
D gene: NA
CDR3 DNA: TGTGCCAGCACCGGAACAGCCAACACTGAAGCTTTCTTT
CDR3 protein: CASTGTANTEAFF

clone size: few
J gene: TRBJ2-5
V gene: TRBV2
D gene: NA
CDR3 DNA: TGTGCCAGCAGGGGGCAAGGAGAGACCCAGTACTTC
CDR3 protein: CASRGQGETQYF

clone size: NA
J gene: TRBJ1-1
V gene: TRBV20-1
D gene: NA
CDR3 DNA: TGCAGTGCTAGAGATGCAAGGGTCAACACTGAAGCTTTCTTT
CDR3 protein: CSARDARVNTEAFF

clone size: many
J gene: TRBJ2-7
V gene: TRBV5-1
D gene: NA
CDR3 DNA: TGCGCCAGCAGCTTGGGAGGGAGTGGGTACGAGCAGTACTTC
CDR3 protein: CASSLGGSGYEQYF

clone size: few
J gene: TRBJ1-5
V gene: TRBV10-3
D gene: NA
CDR3 DNA: TGTGCCATCAGTGAGCGTGAGGGCACGGGAGATCAGCCCCAGCATTTT
CDR3 protein: CAISEREGTGDQPQHF

clone size: many
J gene: TRBJ1-1
V gene: TRBV7-9
D gene: NA
CDR3 DNA: TGTGCCAGCAGCTCAATAGGGGGGACTATGAACACTGAAGCTTTCTTT
CDR3 protein: CASSSIGGTMNTEAFF

clone size: NA
J gene: TRBJ1-2
V gene: TRBV24-1
D gene: TRBD1
CDR3 DNA: TGTGCCACCAGTGACCCGGAGGGGACAGGGGTCCATGGCTACACCTTC
CDR3 protein: CATSDPEGTGVHGYTF

clone size: few
J gene: TRBJ1-2
V gene: TRBV27
D gene: TRBD1
CDR3 DNA: TGTGCCAGCAGTGCCGGGACAGGGGGTGACTATGGCTACACCTTC
CDR3 protein: CASSAGTGGDYGYTF

clone size: many
J gene: TRBJ2-7
V gene: TRBV6-5
D gene: TRBD1
CDR3 DNA: TGTGCCAGCAGTTACGATTTGACAGGGTCCTACGAGCAGTACTTC
CDR3 protein: CASSYDLTGSYEQYF

clone size: once
J gene: TRBJ1-1
V gene: TRBV20-1
D gene: NA
CDR3 DNA: TGCAGTGCTAGAGAGTCAGGCCCTGAAGCTTTCTTT
CDR3 protein: CSARESGPEAFF

clone size: NA
J gene: TRBJ1-1
V gene: TRBV19
D gene: TRBD1
CDR3 DNA: TGTGCCAGTAGTATTGGGGACAGGGTGAACACTGAAGCTTTCTTT
CDR3 protein: CASSIGDRVNTEAFF

clone size: NA
J gene: TRBJ2-7
V gene: TRBV29-1
D gene: NA
CDR3 DNA: TGCAGCGTTGAGCTCAGCTACGAGCAGTACTTC
CDR3 protein: CSVELSYEQYF

clone size: many
J gene: TRBJ2-6
V gene: TRBV29-1
D gene: NA
CDR3 DNA: TGCAGCGTTGAGTACTCTGGGGCCAACGTCCTGACTTTC
CDR3 protein: CSVEYSGANVLTF

clone size: many
J gene: TRBJ2-1
V gene: TRBV19
D gene: TRBD2
CDR3 DNA: TGTGCCAGTAGTATATTGTTCCGGGGGGTACCCAACAATGAGCAGTTCTTC
CDR3 protein: CASSILFRGVPNNEQFF

clone size: NA
J gene: TRBJ2-7
V gene: TRBV3-1
D gene: NA
CDR3 DNA: TGTGCCAGCAGCGAAGACGAGCAGTACTTC
CDR3 protein: CASSEDEQYF

clone size: NA
J gene: TRBJ2-1
V gene: TRBV9
D gene: TRBD1
CDR3 DNA: TGTGCCAGCTCACCTTGGGGACAGGATAATGAGCAGTTCTTC
CDR3 protein: CASSPWGQDNEQFF

clone size: NA
J gene: TRBJ2-1
V gene: TRBV12-3/TRBV12-4
D gene: NA
CDR3 DNA: TGTGCCAGCAGTTTAGACAGGGGGGGCAATGAGCAGTTCTTC
CDR3 protein: CASSLDRGGNEQFF

clone size: NA
J gene: TRBJ2-3
V gene: TRBV10-3
D gene: NA
CDR3 DNA: TGTGCCATCAGCACCGAATCGTGGAGACAGGGAGGGCAACCTGGAGATACGCAGTATTTT
CDR3 protein: CAISTESWRQGGQPGDTQYF

clone size: NA
J gene: TRBJ1-2
V gene: TRBV29-1
D gene: NA
CDR3 DNA: TGCAGCGTTGAATCACCGGGACGGAGCTTCTATGGCTACACCTTC
CDR3 protein: CSVESPGRSFYGYTF

clone size: few
J gene: TRBJ2-7
V gene: TRBV3-1
D gene: NA
CDR3 DNA: TGTGCCAGCAGCCACAAGGGAGGGGGCCAGTTCTACGAGCAGTACTTC
CDR3 protein: CASSHKGGGQFYEQYF

clone size: many
J gene: TRBJ1-1
V gene: TRBV5-1
D gene: TRBD1
CDR3 DNA: TGCGCCAGCAGCGACCGGGACAGGGGGCGGGACGGTGAAGCTTTCTTT
CDR3 protein: CASSDRDRGRDGEAFF

clone size: many
J gene: TRBJ2-7
V gene: TRBV9
D gene: TRBD1
CDR3 DNA: TGTGCCAGCAGCTCCCGGACAGGGGGAGTGGACGAGCAGTACTTC
CDR3 protein: CASSSRTGGVDEQYF

clone size: many
J gene: TRBJ2-1
V gene: TRBV9
D gene: TRBD2
CDR3 DNA: TGTGCCAGCAGCGTAACTAGCGGGGGGGCTTTAGAGCAGTTCTTC
CDR3 protein: CASSVTSGGALEQFF

clone size: NA
J gene: TRBJ1-3
V gene: TRBV10-3
D gene: NA
CDR3 DNA: TGTGCCATCCGAGGAGTCTCTGGAAACACCATATATTTT
CDR3 protein: CAIRGVSGNTIYF

clone size: NA
J gene: TRBJ2-7
V gene: TRBV11-3
D gene: TRBD2
CDR3 DNA: TGTGCCAGCAGCTTGGTTAGCGGGGGATCCTACGAGCAGTACTTC
CDR3 protein: CASSLVSGGSYEQYF

clone size: once
J gene: TRBJ1-5
V gene: TRBV20-1
D gene: NA
CDR3 DNA: TGCAGTGCTAGCGCACAGCGGGGGGTAAGCAATCAGCCCCAGCATTTT
CDR3 protein: CSASAQRGVSNQPQHF

clone size: few
J gene: TRBJ2-3
V gene: TRBV12-5
D gene: NA
CDR3 DNA: TGTGCTAGTGGTTTCGCCGGGACCACAGATACGCAGTATTTT
CDR3 protein: CASGFAGTTDTQYF

clone size: many
J gene: TRBJ1-2
V gene: TRBV4-1
D gene: TRBD1
CDR3 DNA: TGCGCCAGCAGCCAAACGGACAGGGAGGACTATGGCTACACCTTC
CDR3 protein: CASSQTDREDYGYTF

clone size: many
J gene: TRBJ2-5
V gene: TRBV7-9
D gene: TRBD2
CDR3 DNA: TGTGCCAGCAGCTGGGGTCGCGGGCTAGCGGGGGAAGAGACCCAGTACTTC
CDR3 protein: CASSWGRGLAGEETQYF

clone size: NA
J gene: TRBJ1-2
V gene: TRBV7-9
D gene: NA
CDR3 DNA: TGTGCCAGCAGCTTAGCGCCGACAGGAGAACCCAACTATGGCTACACCTTC
CDR3 protein: CASSLAPTGEPNYGYTF

clone size: many
J gene: TRBJ1-1
V gene: TRBV7-6
D gene: NA
CDR3 DNA: TGTGCCAGCAGCTTAGAGCCAGGCCTTAACACTGAAGCTTTCTTT
CDR3 protein: CASSLEPGLNTEAFF

clone size: NA
J gene: TRBJ2-3
V gene: TRBV5-1
D gene: NA
CDR3 DNA: TGTGCCAGCAGGGCCAGCACTAAAGATACGCAGTATTTT
CDR3 protein: CASRASTKDTQYF

clone size: NA
J gene: TRBJ1-4
V gene: TRBV25-1
D gene: NA
CDR3 DNA: TGTGCCAGCAGTGAACCTTCGGGCAATGAAAAACTGTTTTTT
CDR3 protein: CASSEPSGNEKLFF

clone size: NA
J gene: TRBJ1-2
V gene: TRBV7-2
D gene: NA
CDR3 DNA: TGTGCCAGCAGCTTAGACCCTAACTATGGCTACACCTTC
CDR3 protein: CASSLDPNYGYTF

clone size: many
J gene: TRBJ1-3
V gene: TRBV9
D gene: NA
CDR3 DNA: TGTGCCAGCAGCGCGCACAGGGTCTTCTCTGGAAACACCATATATTTT
CDR3 protein: CASSAHRVFSGNTIYF